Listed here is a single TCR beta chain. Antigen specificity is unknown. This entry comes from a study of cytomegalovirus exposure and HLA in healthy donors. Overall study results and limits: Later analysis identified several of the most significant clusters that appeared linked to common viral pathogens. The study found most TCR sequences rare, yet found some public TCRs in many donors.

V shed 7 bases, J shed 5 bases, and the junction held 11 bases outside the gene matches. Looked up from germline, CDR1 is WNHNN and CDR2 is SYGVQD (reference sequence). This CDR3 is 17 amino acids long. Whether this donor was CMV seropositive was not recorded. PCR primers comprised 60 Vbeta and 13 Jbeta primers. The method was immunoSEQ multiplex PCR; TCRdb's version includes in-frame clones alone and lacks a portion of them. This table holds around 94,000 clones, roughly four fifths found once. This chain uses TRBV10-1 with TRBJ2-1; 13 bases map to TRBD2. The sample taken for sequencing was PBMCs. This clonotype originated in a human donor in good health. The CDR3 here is CASIGTSGARWNNEQFF. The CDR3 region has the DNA TGCGCCAGCATTGGGACTAGCGGGGCGCGTTGGAACAATGAGCAGTTCTTC.